This T cell receptor beta chain was documented in a study of CD8+CD57+ T cells in acquired aplastic anemia. In the study overall: The DNA of sorted CD4+ and CD8+ cells averaged around 3.2 ug. Healthy donors yielded about 10.8 million CD4+ cell reads on average.

The ends lost 6 bases at V and 0 bases at J; junction bases unmatched: 1. The CDR3 is made up of 14 amino acids. Looked up from germline, CDR1 is SEHNR and CDR2 is FQNEAQ (reference sequence). According to the study, genomic DNA was the template for TCR beta VDJ and CDR3 profiling. TCRdb re-derived calls from the reads in MiXCR, one entry per CDR3 protein. This table has around 230,000 distinct CDR3 sequences, around 63% appearing once. At least ten counts were recorded for this clonotype. The chain joins TRBV7-9 to TRBJ2-1; 8 bases are a match to TRBD2. Sequencing was performed on sorted CD4+, CD8+, or CD8+CD57+ T cells (not recorded which) from PBMCs. The receptor comes from a human donor in good health. CDR3: CASRGTSSYNEQFF. CDR3 DNA sequence: TGTGCCAGCAGGGGGACTAGCTCCTACAATGAGCAGTTCTTC.